This T cell receptor beta chain was captured in a study of CXCR3-negative and CXCR3-positive naive CD8 T cells. Findings and limits, study-wide: For CXCR3-positive naive cells, TRB CDR3s were more hydrophobic than those of CXCR3-negative naive cells.

In the case of this clonotype: Antigen unknown.

The libraries of TRB cDNA were prepared using 5' RACE with UMI labels. From the 5' RACE reads, TCRdb lists one entry per CDR3 protein and no DNA. The sample has under 90,000 distinct CDR3 sequences, and its top ten clones hold about 0.62%. Germline-derived CDR1 and CDR2 are MDHEN and SYDVKM. The CDR3 sequence is 14 residues long. Source material: naive CXCR3+ CD8+ T cells from blood. Specified subset: CD45RO-CCR7+CD27+CD95- naive CD8+ T cells expressing CXCR3 (TNR3+). The V call is TRBV28, the J call TRBJ2-3; without DNA, the TCRdb call of TRBD2 cannot be checked. This receptor was taken from a human donor in good health. Some clones in this sample may be carry-over from other donors' samples. The CDR3 protein is CASSPSGGGDTQYF.